This T cell receptor (beta chain) appears in the sequencing data of a study of blood T cells in healthy people across ages. The study, taken as a whole, reports: Diversity estimates drawn from one million T cells were deemed underestimates. It was the long-lived donors that had more naive CD4+ cells and higher diversity than aged donors.

For the second PCR, which ran for roughly 6 to 12 cycles, a sample-barcoded 5' primer and a J-beta primer mix were used. TCRdb reprocessed the 5' RACE reads via MiXCR and lists one record per CDR3 protein. Among 1.5 million to 2 million distinct CDR3 sequences listed, 34% were seen once. Per-sample yields of isolated PBMCs were at least 6 million. Trimming removed 3 bases at V and 5 bases at J, with 11 bases between. Germline V gene lookup returns CDR1 LGHDT and CDR2 YNNKEL (reference sequence). The CDR3 runs 13 residues. Many counts were recorded for this clonotype. Antigen unknown. The rearrangement joins TRBV3-1 to TRBJ2-7; D is ambiguous. The origin of this receptor is a woman under 40 in good health. The sequencing sample was made of blood. DNA of the CDR3: TGTGCCAGCAGCCATGGCCCAGGCGACGAGCAGTACTTC. Its translation is CASSHGPGDEQYF.